Listed below are T cell receptor beta chains from one sample, sequenced in a study of cytomegalovirus exposure and HLA in healthy donors. TCRdb's table, derived via immunoSEQ multiplex PCR, lists solely in-frame clones and lacks some. The sample has around 98,000 clones, roughly four fifths seen once. The specimen sequenced was PBMCs. The origin of the receptors is a human donor in good health. The CDR3 runs from the conserved cysteine through the conserved F or W. D genes are given only for firm matches. The size field is filled for only some rows; it gives once, few, many or a size class.

D,size,V,J,length,DNA,CDR3
TRBD1,.,TRBV11-2,TRBJ1-1,15,TGTGCCAGCAGCGCTTCCGACAGGGGCTTTACTGAAGCTTTCTTT,CASSASDRGFTEAFF
.,.,TRBV7-9,TRBJ2-3,15,TGTGCCAGCAGCTTAGCTAGCGGTAGCACAGATACGCAGTATTTT,CASSLASGSTDTQYF
TRBD2,.,TRBV7-6,TRBJ2-5,19,TGTGCCAGCAGCTTCCTGCTAGCGGGGGATCTGGCTGTTCAAGAGACCCAGTACTTC,CASSFLLAGDLAVQETQYF
.,.,TRBV21-1,TRBJ2-7,16,TGTGCCAGCAGCAAATGGGCCGGGACTTTGTCCTACGAGCAGTACTTC,CASSKWAGTLSYEQYF
.,.,TRBV6-1,TRBJ2-5,16,TGTGCCAGCAGTGAAGCCCCCGGGGGAATGAAGGAGACCCAGTACTTC,CASSEAPGGMKETQYF
.,.,TRBV11-3,TRBJ1-1,17,TGTGCCAGCAGCTTAGTAAGACTCGCCGGGGGGTTCACTGAAGCTTTCTTT,CASSLVRLAGGFTEAFF
.,once,TRBV19,TRBJ1-6,16,TGTGCCAGTAGTATTGTTCGGAGCTCCTATAATTCACCCCTCCACTTT,CASSIVRSSYNSPLHF
TRBD1,.,TRBV18,TRBJ2-7,14,TGTGCCAGCTTAGCTACAGGGGCCAGCTACGAGCAGTACTTC,CASLATGASYEQYF
.,.,TRBV30,TRBJ1-2,14,TGTGCCTGGAGTGTAAATGGCCAGAATGATGGCTACACCTTC,CAWSVNGQNDGYTF
.,few,TRBV6-5,TRBJ2-7,13,TGTGCCAGCAGTTACTCGGAGATCAACGAGCAGTACTTC,CASSYSEINEQYF
.,.,TRBV29-1,TRBJ1-2,12,TGCAGCGGCACCCAGGGTGACTATGGCTACACCTTC,CSGTQGDYGYTF
TRBD1,.,TRBV9,TRBJ2-6,18,TGTGCCAGCAGCCCCCGCCAGGGGGCCTCCTCTGGGGCCAACGTCCTGACTTTC,CASSPRQGASSGANVLTF
.,.,TRBV11-2,TRBJ1-3,15,TGTGCCAGCAGCCCCCTCGTGGGAGGTGGAAACACCATATATTTT,CASSPLVGGGNTIYF
TRBD1,few,TRBV18,TRBJ1-6,16,TGTGCCAGCTCACCGCTAGGGACAGGCGGGGAATCACCCCTCCACTTT,CASSPLGTGGESPLHF
.,.,TRBV6-6,TRBJ1-5,15,TGTGCCAGCAGTTCAGGGCGGTATAGCAATCAGCCCCAGCATTTT,CASSSGRYSNQPQHF
TRBD1,few,TRBV7-2,TRBJ1-2,15,TGTGCCAGCAGCACAAGCTGGGGGACAGTTTATGGCTACACCTTC,CASSTSWGTVYGYTF
TRBD1,.,TRBV7-8,TRBJ1-2,19,TGTGCCAGCAGCTTAAGGCCAGGGACAGGGGGCGCCTCTACCTATGGCTACACCTTC,CASSLRPGTGGASTYGYTF
TRBD1,few,TRBV7-9,TRBJ2-7,13,TGTGCCAGCAGCCTCGAACAGGGGGCCGAGCAGTACTTC,CASSLEQGAEQYF
TRBD2,few,TRBV6-6,TRBJ2-1,16,TGTGCCAGCAGATCCGGGACTAGCGGGAGGAACAATGAGCAGTTCTTC,CASRSGTSGRNNEQFF
TRBD2,.,TRBV6-1,TRBJ2-2,15,TGTGCCAGCAGTGAACTAGCGGGGACCACCGGGGAGCTGTTTTTT,CASSELAGTTGELFF
TRBD2,few,TRBV10-3,TRBJ2-7,14,TGTGCCATCAGTGAGTCGGGGGGGACCTACGAGCAGTACTTC,CAISESGGTYEQYF
.,.,TRBV5-1,TRBJ1-1,12,TGCGCCAGCAGCTTGGCCAGCACTGAAGCTTTCTTT,CASSLASTEAFF
TRBD1,.,TRBV2,TRBJ1-2,15,TGTGCCAGCAGTGAAGGGGCAGGGGGCGGCTATGGCTACACCTTC,CASSEGAGGGYGYTF
.,.,TRBV2,TRBJ2-7,15,TGTGCCAGCAGCTTTGGGGAGGTGAGCTCCTACGAGCAGTACTTC,CASSFGEVSSYEQYF
TRBD1,once,TRBV10-1,TRBJ1-1,14,TGCGCCAGCAGCTCCGGGACAGGGGACACTGAAGCTTTCTTT,CASSSGTGDTEAFF
.,.,TRBV27,TRBJ2-3,15,TGTGCCAGCAGACGGACATTTTCTAGCACAGATACGCAGTATTTT,CASRRTFSSTDTQYF
.,.,TRBV27,TRBJ2-1,15,TGTGCCAGCAGTTTTGGCTCAAGCTCCTACAATGAGCAGTTCTTC,CASSFGSSSYNEQFF
.,.,TRBV29-1,TRBJ1-3,12,TGCAGCGTCGGGTACTCTGGAAACACCATATATTTT,CSVGYSGNTIYF
.,.,TRBV11-2,TRBJ2-3,17,TGTGCCAGCAGCTCTTACAGTGGGTTTCGATCAAGGGATACGCAGTATTTT,CASSSYSGFRSRDTQYF
.,.,TRBV7-2,TRBJ2-1,15,TGTGCCAGCAGGCAAGGTCGGATCAGGGGCGATGAGCAGTTCTTC,CASRQGRIRGDEQFF
TRBD1,.,TRBV5-6,TRBJ2-5,13,TGTGCCAGCAGCTTGAGGGGGCGAGAGACCCAGTACTTC,CASSLRGRETQYF
.,.,TRBV18,TRBJ1-1,17,TGTGCCAGCTCACCAACGACGCGCGGCCGAGGGAACACTGAAGCTTTCTTT,CASSPTTRGRGNTEAFF
TRBD2,.,TRBV7-2,TRBJ2-3,15,TGTGCCAGCAGCCGGGGACTAGCGGCCACAGATACGCAGTATTTT,CASSRGLAATDTQYF
TRBD1,.,TRBV6-5,TRBJ1-2,14,TGTGCCAGCAGGACGACAGGGGGCAGGGGTGGCTACACCTTC,CASRTTGGRGGYTF
.,few,TRBV19,TRBJ1-1,13,TGTGCCAGTAGTACGTCAGGGGTTCAAGGAGCTTTCTTT,CASSTSGVQGAFF